A single sample gave rise to the 2 T cell receptor beta chains below, sequenced in a study of identical twins. TCRdb used MiXCR to reprocess the 5' RACE reads, holding one entry per CDR3 protein. There are about 700,000 distinct CDR3 sequences in the sample; 6% to 6.5% occur only once, and around 1.7% lies in the top ten. Source material: naive T cells sorted from blood. These receptor sequences come from a man in his late teens or twenties in good health.

The V gene is TRBV5-1, the J gene TRBJ2-5, with 7 bases fitting TRBD1. The V segment lost 1 base and the J segment 4 bases; nucleotides outside the gene matches: 7. This CDR3 comprises 15 residues. The germline V gene encodes CDR1 SGHRS and CDR2 YFSETQ. In DNA, the CDR3 is TGCGCCAGCAGCTTGCGGACAGGCTGGGGAGAGACCCAGTACTTC. The encoded protein is CASSLRTGWGETQYF. Drawing the rest from reference TRBV5-1 and TRBJ2-5, the complete variable domain is KAGVTQTPRYLIKTRGQQVTLSCSPISGHRSVSWYQQTPGQGLQFLFEYFSETQRNKGNFPGRFSGRQFSNSRSEMNVSTLELGDSALYLCASSLRTGWGETQYFGPGTRLLVL.

This clonotype has a count of ten or more. V gene TRBV12-3 or TRBV12-4 combines with J gene TRBJ2-7; the match to TRBD2 covers 7 bases. V was clipped by 5 bases and J by 6 bases; unmatched bases: 7. The CDR3 runs to 13 residues. The CDR3 here is CASSHKTSPEQYF. The CDR3 bases are TGTGCCAGCAGTCACAAGACTAGCCCCGAGCAGTACTTC.